This TCR beta chain was captured by sequencing in a study of response to subunit inactivated influenza vaccine. Study-level results: Few new T cells, the authors suggested, are recruited by each seasonal influenza vaccination.

CDR3 length: 13 amino acids. V was pared by 7 bases and J by 2 bases, with 11 bases between. TCRdb re-called the RT-PCR reads through MiXCR, storing one row per CDR3 protein. The sample has more than 550,000 distinct CDR3 sequences; approximately 10% are singletons. Of note for this clonotype: Its antigen is undetermined.

This same sample was also taken into another study, of T cells expressing NK-cell markers. That paper adds: 5'RACE template switching with UMIs generated TCR beta cDNA. In several experiments, sorting was restricted to alpha-beta TCR T cells by an anti-gamma-delta TCR antibody.

The V call is TRBV12-3 or TRBV12-4, the J call TRBJ1-1; D is possibly TRBD1 (5 bases). The receptor was derived from a man aged 50 to 60 who received an inactivated influenza vaccine. The material was PBMCs from blood, obtained on the day of vaccination. Written as DNA, the CDR3 is TGTGCCAGCATCCCGGGACCAAACACTGAAGCTTTCTTT. Its translation: CASIPGPNTEAFF.